This T cell receptor beta chain was identified during a study of T cell responses to AZD1222 COVID-19 vaccine. About the research overall: Some second doses came at about 4 weeks and others at about 12 weeks; these were pooled.

Broader study findings: The donor group comprised mostly white British people and more females; the analysis possibly underestimated clonal diversity. Repertoire sampling happened only post peak T cell response.

As concerns this clone: The antigen is undetermined.

The CDR3 is 15 residues long. Germline V gene data show CDR1 as SSHAT and CDR2 as FNYEAQ (reference sequence). V gave up 5 bases and J gave up 5 bases; unmatched junction bases: 4. Profiled with immunoSEQ multiplex PCR; TCRdb holds only in-frame clones, not every one. The sample has 140,000 or so clones, about 90% seen once; the top ten hold 3% to 4.5%. The TCR originated in an adult in good health. The specimen was peripheral blood, collected on day 0 of AZD1222 vaccination. The rearrangement links TRBV7-7 to TRBJ2-5; 14 bases fit TRBD2. This CDR3 is CASSKGLAGDETQYF. The CDR3 DNA follows: TGTGCCAGCAGCAAGGGACTAGCGGGAGATGAGACCCAGTACTTC.